This TCR beta chain comes out of a study of CD8+ T cells in alopecia areata. The length of the CDR3 is 18 residues. V shed 1 base and J 4 bases; nucleotides not matched to a gene: 13. Germline CDR1 MGHRA, CDR2 YSYEKL. Once RNA had been extracted, it was reverse transcribed into cDNA to act as the sequencing template. TCRdb keeps only in-frame clones here, not all; method: immunoSEQ multiplex PCR. The table records about 270,000 clones, about 60% of them present only once. Study outcomes and limitations: Elevated clonality characterized lesional scalp relative to normal scalp, particularly in alopecia totalis/universalis. Normal-skin resident alphabeta T cells also appear among scalp sample sequences. Persistence in scalp and blood during tofacitinib was observed for many expanded lesional clones.

In regard to this clone: Its antigen is as yet unknown.

The treatment: oral pan-JAK inhibitor, 5-10 mg twice daily. Researchers gathered lesional scalp punch biopsies and peripheral blood from patients with alopecia areata. The chain is built from TRBV4-1 and TRBJ1-2; 9 nucleotides align to TRBD1. The receptor comes from a human donor with alopecia areata. The sequencing used CD4+ T cells sorted from blood, collected at approximately week 52, from a patient treated with tofacitinib. CDR3 nucleotides: TGCGCCAGCAGCCAAGGACCGGGACAGGGAGTTGTATTCTATGGCTACACCTTC. It specifies CASSQGPGQGVVFYGYTF.